Following are 23 T cell receptor beta chains from one sample sequenced in a study of cytomegalovirus exposure and HLA in healthy donors. It was with 60 Vbeta and 13 Jbeta primers that the PCR ran. Generated by immunoSEQ multiplex PCR, the TCRdb table keeps only in-frame clones and is missing some. Found here are 150,000 or so clones, roughly 80% of them singletons; the top ten hold about 3%. The sample taken for sequencing was PBMCs. These receptors were collected from a man aged 40-50 years in good health and CMV-seronegative.

The table lists this clone with a few counts. V usage is TRBV6-5 and J usage is TRBJ1-2; 7 nucleotides align to TRBD1. V was pared by 5 bases and J by 4 bases, with 7 bases of the junction left unmatched. Germline V lookup: CDR1 MNHEY, CDR2 SVGAGI. This CDR3 has 14 residues. CDR3 loop: CASSLQGNSYGYTF. In DNA form, the CDR3 reads TGTGCCAGCAGTCTACAGGGGAATAGCTATGGCTACACCTTC.

J is TRBJ1-4 and V is TRBV7-9; 10 bases map to TRBD1. This CDR3 comprises 15 residues. Germline CDR1 and CDR2: SEHNR and FQNEAQ (reference sequence). V lost 3 bases to trimming and J lost 5 bases; unmatched junction nucleotides: 3. The CDR3 DNA follows: TGTGCCAGCAGCTTGCCGGGACAGGGGAATGAAAAACTGTTTTTT. This gives the protein CASSLPGQGNEKLFF.

This chain joins TRBV5-1 and TRBJ1-1, with D possibly matching TRBD1 (6 bases). There are 15 residues in the CDR3. The V gene lost 0 bases and the J gene lost 4 bases, with 13 bases spanning the gap. The germline gives CDR1 SGHRS, CDR2 YFSETQ. The CDR3 sequence: CASSLDVGAVTEAFF. CDR3 DNA sequence: TGCGCCAGCAGCTTGGACGTGGGGGCGGTCACTGAAGCTTTCTTT.

V usage is TRBV19 and J usage is TRBJ1-5; TRBD1 matches 8 bases. This CDR3 has 16 amino acids. V lost 1 base and J lost 2; bases outside the gene matches: 4. In germline, CDR1 is LNHDA, CDR2 SQIVND (reference sequence). CDR3 DNA: TGTGCCAGTAGTATAGGACAGGGGCTCCGCAATCAGCCCCAGCATTTT. Encoded protein: CASSIGQGLRNQPQHF.

V usage is TRBV29-1 and J usage is TRBJ1-5; TRBD1 might be the D (5 bases). The V gene lost 4 bases and the J gene lost 4 bases, with 14 bases spanning the gap. The CDR3 spans 14 residues. Germline assignment: CDR1 SQVTM and CDR2 ANQGSEA. The CDR3 DNA follows: TGCAGCGTTGCGGTCAGGGATGCTAATCAGCCCCAGCATTTT. It specifies CSVAVRDANQPQHF. Variable domain in full (rest from reference TRBV29-1 and TRBJ1-5): SAVISQKPSRDICQRGTSLTIQCQVDSQVTMMFWYRQQPGQSLTLIATANQGSEATYESGFVIDKFPISRPNLTFSTLTVSNMSPEDSSIYLCSVAVRDANQPQHFGDGTRLSIL.

V usage is TRBV7-2 and J usage is TRBJ2-3; D might be TRBD2 (6 bases). The CDR3 covers 14 residues. With 7 bases removed from V and 2 bases from J, the gap between germline ends came to 13 bases. Looked up from germline, CDR1 is SGHTA and CDR2 is FQGNSA. The CDR3 loop is CASTPGLSTDTQYF. The CDR3 nucleotides are TGTGCCAGCACACCGGGACTTTCCACAGATACGCAGTATTTT. The whole variable domain, remainder taken from reference TRBV7-2 and TRBJ2-3, is GAGVSQSPSNKVTEKGKDVELRCDPISGHTALYWYRQSLGQGLEFLIYFQGNSAPDKSGLPSDRFSAERTGGSVSTLTIQRTQQEDSAVYLCASTPGLSTDTQYFGPGTRLTVL.

V gene TRBV7-8 combines with J gene TRBJ1-5; 9 nucleotides agree with TRBD1. From germline, CDR1 is SGHVS and CDR2 FQNEAQ. V was clipped by 4 bases and J by 1 base; unmatched bases: 8. The CDR3 totals 17 residues. CDR3 amino acids: CASSSHRGPRSNQPQHF. Written as DNA, the CDR3 is TGTGCCAGCAGCTCTCACAGGGGGCCTAGGAGCAATCAGCCCCAGCATTTT.

This chain connects TRBV11-2 to TRBJ2-5, with D hard to call. The length of the CDR3 is 13 residues. The V end lost 1 base, the J end lost 5 bases, and 8 bases lay between the germline ends. Germline assignment: CDR1 SGHAT and CDR2 FQNNGV. CDR3 protein: CASSLVGRETQYF. The CDR3, as DNA: TGTGCCAGCAGCTTAGTAGGCAGGGAGACCCAGTACTTC.

The chain employs TRBV5-1 and TRBJ2-3; 8 nucleotides align to TRBD2. J was trimmed by 0 bases and V by 2 bases; bases with no gene match: 2. The CDR3 sequence is 15 residues long. The germline CDR1 and CDR2 sequences are SGHRS and YFSETQ. This CDR3 is CASSFAGGSTDTQYF. As DNA, the CDR3 is TGCGCCAGCAGCTTTGCGGGGGGTAGCACAGATACGCAGTATTTT. The full variable domain, with the rest looked up from reference TRBV5-1 and TRBJ2-3, is KAGVTQTPRYLIKTRGQQVTLSCSPISGHRSVSWYQQTPGQGLQFLFEYFSETQRNKGNFPGRFSGRQFSNSRSEMNVSTLELGDSALYLCASSFAGGSTDTQYFGPGTRLTVL.

This chain connects TRBV6-5 to TRBJ2-3, with TRBD1 as a possible D gene (6 bases). The germline V gene has CDR1 MNHEY and CDR2 SVGAGI. Trimming left V 6 bases short and J 2 bases short, with 15 bases between. The CDR3 totals 15 residues. The CDR3 nucleotides read TGTGCCAGCAGCCACAGGGAATTAAACACAGATACGCAGTATTTT. Amino acids: CASSHRELNTDTQYF.

This clone was seen a handful of times. The chain recombines TRBV6-1 with TRBJ2-1, with 8 bases matching TRBD2. CDR3 length: 15 residues. Looked up from germline, CDR1 is MNHNS and CDR2 is SASEGT. V was pared by 3 bases and J by 4 bases, with 5 bases of the junction left unmatched. The DNA for the CDR3 is TGTGCCAGCAGTGACGGAGCGGGGGATTACAATGAGCAGTTCTTC. It encodes CASSDGAGDYNEQFF.

The rearrangement joins TRBV6-5 to TRBJ2-5; 8 nucleotides line up with TRBD2. The CDR3 runs 15 residues. The germline CDR1 and CDR2 sequences are MNHEY and SVGAGI. Germline trimming cut 8 bases from V and 0 bases from J; bases unmatched to any gene: 8. In DNA form, the CDR3 reads TGTGCCAGCGGCCGGGGGGGGCTATACCAAGAGACCCAGTACTTC. It translates to CASGRGGLYQETQYF.

V gene TRBV6-6 combines with J gene TRBJ2-7, with 9 bases aligning to TRBD1. J was trimmed by 2 bases and V by 2 bases; bases with no gene match: 1. The CDR3 extends over 14 amino acids. Germline CDR1 MNHNY, CDR2 SVGAGI (reference sequence). CDR3 sequence: CASSYGQGTYEQYF. As DNA, the CDR3 is TGTGCCAGCAGTTACGGACAGGGGACCTACGAGCAGTACTTC.

The chain joins TRBV6-1 to TRBJ1-1; D uncertain. Trimming took off 6 bases at V and 13 bases at J, with 6 bases between the two ends. The CDR3 is 8 residues long. Germline loops: CDR1 MNHNS, CDR2 SASEGT. This CDR3 reads CASSSNFF. CDR3 sequence (DNA): TGTGCCAGCAGCAGTAATTTCTTT.

The chain combines TRBV5-1 with TRBJ1-1, with a tentative D call TRBD1 (5 bases). This CDR3 has 13 amino acids. CDR1 and CDR2 from the germline V gene are SGHRS and YFSETQ. Between the trimmed V and J ends, which lost 4 bases and 3 bases, there was a span of 10 bases. In DNA, the CDR3 is TGCGCCAGCAGCCCCCAGGGTGACACTGAAGCTTTCTTT. It encodes CASSPQGDTEAFF.

The rearrangement links TRBV4-3 to TRBJ2-1; 8 nucleotides match TRBD1. This CDR3 contains 16 residues. The trim removed 1 base at V and 3 bases at J, leaving 5 bases unmatched. The germline gives CDR1 LGHNA, CDR2 YSLEER. CDR3 sequence reads: CASSQAQGAGYNEQFF. CDR3 DNA sequence: TGCGCCAGCAGCCAAGCCCAGGGGGCGGGCTACAATGAGCAGTTCTTC.

This sequence joins TRBV7-2 and TRBJ2-6; TRBD1 aligns across 7 bases. With V trimmed by 5 bases and J by 1 base, 5 bases remained unmatched. Germline CDR1 SGHTA, CDR2 FQGNSA. The CDR3 length is 16 residues. The CDR3 is CASSIQTGSGANVLTF. CDR3 DNA sequence: TGTGCCAGCAGCATTCAGACAGGGTCTGGGGCCAACGTCCTGACTTTC.

This chain links TRBV5-1 with TRBJ2-7, with 9 bases aligning to TRBD1. V lost 5 bases, J lost 1 base, and 7 bases stayed unmatched. Germline CDR1 is SGHRS and CDR2 is YFSETQ. The CDR3 is made up of 15 amino acids. CDR3: CASREGQGRSYEQYF. CDR3 sequence (DNA): TGCGCCAGCAGGGAAGGACAGGGGAGGTCCTACGAGCAGTACTTC.

This rearrangement joins TRBV5-8 to TRBJ2-5; 7 bases are a match to TRBD2. J gave up 5 bases and V 4 bases, and 14 bases lay outside the gene matches. The CDR3 extends over 16 amino acids. The germline V gene encodes CDR1 SGHTS and CDR2 YDEGEE. This CDR3 is CASSGKRGQRRETQYF. Written as DNA, the CDR3 is TGTGCCAGCAGCGGCAAGCGGGGCCAAAGAAGGGAGACCCAGTACTTC.

This clone was found a few times. The rearrangement joins TRBV2 to TRBJ2-7; weak D call: TRBD1 (5 bases). The germline V gene has CDR1 SNHLY and CDR2 FYNNEI. The CDR3 is 13 residues long. Trimming removed 10 bases at V and 0 bases at J, with 13 bases between. The CDR3 DNA reads TGTGCCACCCTAGACAGCAGCTCCTACGAGCAGTACTTC. Translated, it gives CATLDSSSYEQYF.

The rearrangement joins TRBV29-1 to TRBJ1-1, with D possibly matching TRBD1 (6 bases). The V and J ends lost 4 bases and 10 bases respectively, with 13 bases between them. Germline V gene sequence: CDR1 SQVTM, CDR2 ANQGSEA. There are 11 residues in the CDR3. The CDR3 loop is CSVVVAGVAFF. CDR3 nucleotide sequence: TGCAGCGTTGTGGTGGCAGGGGTAGCTTTCTTT.

This clone was seen only a few times. The V call is TRBV4-1, the J call TRBJ1-2; D is ambiguous. Germline-derived CDR1 and CDR2 are MGHRA and YSYEKL. The length of the CDR3 is 15 residues. Deletions cut 3 bases from V and 3 bases from J, with 14 bases between. CDR3 sequence (DNA): TGCGCCAGCAGCCACCCGTGGAAGGAGGACTATGGCTACACCTTC. This encodes CASSHPWKEDYGYTF.

The chain couples TRBV5-1 to TRBJ2-5; TRBD2 matches 12 bases. The junction had 8 bases not matched to a gene; V was cut back by 4 bases and J by 4 bases. Germline CDR1 and CDR2: SGHRS and YFSETQ. The CDR3 length is 16 residues. This CDR3 is CASSPGLAGSGETQYF. The DNA for the CDR3 is TGCGCCAGCAGCCCAGGACTAGCGGGGTCAGGAGAGACCCAGTACTTC.